Listed here are 2 T cell receptor beta chains from one sample, sequenced in a study of blood T cell repertoires in COVID-19. Sequenced by immunoSEQ multiplex PCR; TCRdb stores in-frame clones only, minus some. The table includes about 240,000 clones, more than 70% detected once. Sequenced material: peripheral blood. All receptors come from a man at least 80 years old with acute or convalescent COVID-19.

This chain joins TRBV6-2 or TRBV6-3 and TRBJ2-2, with unresolved D. The germline V and J ends were trimmed by 4 bases and 6 bases, with 15 bases remaining between them. Per the germline V gene, CDR1 is MNHEY and CDR2 is SVGEGT. This CDR3 has 15 amino acids. The CDR3 bases are TGTGCCAGCAGTTTAAGTATGCCCCGAGCCGGGGAGCTGTTTTTT. Amino acid sequence: CASSLSMPRAGELFF.

Only a few counts were recorded for this clone. DNA for the CDR3: TGTGCCAGCTCACCACAGACAGGAGCTAATGAAGCTTTCTTT. It specifies CASSPQTGANEAFF. J is TRBJ1-1 and V is TRBV18; D is possibly TRBD1 (6 bases). V was trimmed by 1 base and J by 7 bases, leaving 13 bases between them. CDR3 size: 14 residues. Germline CDR1 is KGHSH and CDR2 is LQKENI.